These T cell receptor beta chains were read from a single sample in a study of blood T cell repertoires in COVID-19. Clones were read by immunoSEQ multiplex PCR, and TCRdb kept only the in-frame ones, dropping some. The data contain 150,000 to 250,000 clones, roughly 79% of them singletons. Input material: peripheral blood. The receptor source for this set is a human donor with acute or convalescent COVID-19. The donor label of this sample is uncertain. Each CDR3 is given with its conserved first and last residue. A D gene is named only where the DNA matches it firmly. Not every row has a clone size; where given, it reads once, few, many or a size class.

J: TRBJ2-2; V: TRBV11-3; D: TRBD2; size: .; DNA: TGTGCCAGCAGCCCGCGGACTAGCGGGACTGCGAACACCGGGGAGCTGTTTTTT; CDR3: CASSPRTSGTANTGELFF
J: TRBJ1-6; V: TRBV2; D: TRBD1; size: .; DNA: TGTGCCACCCAGGGGGCCCTGAGCTCCTATAATTCACCCCTCCACTTT; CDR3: CATQGALSSYNSPLHF
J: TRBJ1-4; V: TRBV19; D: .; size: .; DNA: TGTGCCAGTTCTGGACAGCTCCTTGCAACTAATGAAAAACTGTTTTTT; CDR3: CASSGQLLATNEKLFF
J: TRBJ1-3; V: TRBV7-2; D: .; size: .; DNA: TGTGCCAGCAGCTTAGGCGGAAGCTCTGGAAACACCATATATTTT; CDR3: CASSLGGSSGNTIYF
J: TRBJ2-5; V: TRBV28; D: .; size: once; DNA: TGTGCCAGCAGTTCGGTTACTTCTCAAGAGACCCAGTACTTC; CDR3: CASSSVTSQETQYF
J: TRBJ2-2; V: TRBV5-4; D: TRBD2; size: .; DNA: TGTGCCAGCAGCCCTAGGGCCAGCGGGAGGACTCTCACCGGGGAGCTGTTTTTT; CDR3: CASSPRASGRTLTGELFF
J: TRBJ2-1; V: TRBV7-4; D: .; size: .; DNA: TGTGCCAGCAGCTTACCCCAGCCCGGACAGTGGACCTACAATGAGCAGTTCTTC; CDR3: CASSLPQPGQWTYNEQFF
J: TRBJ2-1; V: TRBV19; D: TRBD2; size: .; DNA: TGTGCCAGTCGGGGACTAGCGGGACGGAATGAGCAGTTCTTC; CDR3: CASRGLAGRNEQFF
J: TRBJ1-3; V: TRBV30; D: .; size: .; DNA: TGTGCCTGGAGTCTTGACAGCATCTCTGGAAACACCATATATTTT; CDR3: CAWSLDSISGNTIYF
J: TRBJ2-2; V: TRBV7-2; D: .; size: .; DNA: TGTGCCAGCAGCTTCGGTGGGAGGTCGATCACCGGGGAGCTGTTTTTT; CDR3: CASSFGGRSITGELFF
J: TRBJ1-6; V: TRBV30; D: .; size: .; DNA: TGTGCCTGTGCGCGGGGGCATAATTCACCCCTCCACTTT; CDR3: CACARGHNSPLHF
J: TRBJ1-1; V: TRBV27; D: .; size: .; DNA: TGTGCCAGCAGTTTATCTTGGCAGGGCGGAACTGAAGCTTTCTTT; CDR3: CASSLSWQGGTEAFF
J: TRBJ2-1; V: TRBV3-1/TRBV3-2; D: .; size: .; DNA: TGTGCCAGCAGCCAAGATACACTAGTGGGGAATGAGCAGTTCTTC; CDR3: CASSQDTLVGNEQFF
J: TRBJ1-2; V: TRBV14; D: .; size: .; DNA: TGTGCCAGCAGCCAAGGAGACAGACAGCCCCACGGGGGCTACACCTTC; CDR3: CASSQGDRQPHGGYTF
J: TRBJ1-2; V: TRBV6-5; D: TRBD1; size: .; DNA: TGTGCCAGCAAAGACAGGGGTGGCTACACCTTC; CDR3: CASKDRGGYTF
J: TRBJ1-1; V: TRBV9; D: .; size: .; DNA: TGTGCCAGCAGCGTAATAATGAACACTGAAGCTTTCTTT; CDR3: CASSVIMNTEAFF
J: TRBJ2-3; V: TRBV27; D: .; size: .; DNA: TGTGCCAGCAGATCGGTAGATACGCAGTATTTT; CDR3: CASRSVDTQYF
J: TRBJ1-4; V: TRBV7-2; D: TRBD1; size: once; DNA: TGTGCCAGCAGCCCACGACAGGGGCGGGCTAATGAAAAACTGTTTTTT; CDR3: CASSPRQGRANEKLFF
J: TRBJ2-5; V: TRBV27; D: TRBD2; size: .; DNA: TGTGCCAGCAGGGGACTAGCGGGAGGAGGGGAGACCCAGTACTTC; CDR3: CASRGLAGGGETQYF
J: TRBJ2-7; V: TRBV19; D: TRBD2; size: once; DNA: TGTGCCTGGCCGCGGGAGATCTACGAGCAGTACTTC; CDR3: CAWPREIYEQYF
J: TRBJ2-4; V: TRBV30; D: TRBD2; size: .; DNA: TGTGCCTGGGGGGCGGGAGTGGGCAAAAACATTCAGTACTTC; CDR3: CAWGAGVGKNIQYF
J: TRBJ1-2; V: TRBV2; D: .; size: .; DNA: TGTGCCAGCAGTGAAGCCCAGGGGATCTACTATGGCTACACCTTC; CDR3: CASSEAQGIYYGYTF
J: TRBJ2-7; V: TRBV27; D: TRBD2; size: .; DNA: TGTGCCAGCAGCCTACGGGAGGGGACCTACGAGCAGTACTTC; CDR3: CASSLREGTYEQYF
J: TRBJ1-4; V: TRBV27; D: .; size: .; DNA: TGTGCCAGCAGCCGCCCGGGGAGGGGGTTTGAAAAACTGTTTTTT; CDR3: CASSRPGRGFEKLFF
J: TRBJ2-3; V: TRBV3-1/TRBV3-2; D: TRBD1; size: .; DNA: TGTGCCAGCAGCCATTGGGACAGGGTCAGCACAGATACGCAGTATTTT; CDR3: CASSHWDRVSTDTQYF
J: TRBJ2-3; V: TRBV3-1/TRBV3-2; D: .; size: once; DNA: TGTGCCAGCAGTCGGGGCACAGATACGCAGTATTTT; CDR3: CASSRGTDTQYF
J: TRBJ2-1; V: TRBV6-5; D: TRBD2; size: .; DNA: TGTGCCAGCAGACTACTAGCGGAGATAAACAATGAGCAGTTCTTC; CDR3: CASRLLAEINNEQFF
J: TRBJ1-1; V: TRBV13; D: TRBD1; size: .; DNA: TGTGCCAGCAGCGCGGGGGGACAGGGTAACACTGAAGCTTTCTTT; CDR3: CASSAGGQGNTEAFF
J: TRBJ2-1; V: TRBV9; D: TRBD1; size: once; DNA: TGTGCCAGCAGCGGGGGGGGACAGGGATTTTACAATGAGCAGTTCTTC; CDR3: CASSGGGQGFYNEQFF
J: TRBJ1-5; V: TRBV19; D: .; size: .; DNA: TGTGCCAGTAGCAACACAGGTTATAGCAATCAGCCCCAGCATTTT; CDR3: CASSNTGYSNQPQHF
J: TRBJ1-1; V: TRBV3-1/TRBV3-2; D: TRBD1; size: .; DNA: TGTGCCAGCAGCTTCCAGGGGGCCGGCACTGAAGCTTTCTTT; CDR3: CASSFQGAGTEAFF
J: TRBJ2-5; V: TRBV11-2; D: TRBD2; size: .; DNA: TGTGCCAGCAGCTTGGCTAGCGGGAGTGAGACCCAGTACTTC; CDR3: CASSLASGSETQYF
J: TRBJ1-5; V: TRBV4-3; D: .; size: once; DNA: TGCGCCAGCAGCCAAGGAGTACTGAGCAATCAGCCCCAGCATTTT; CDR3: CASSQGVLSNQPQHF
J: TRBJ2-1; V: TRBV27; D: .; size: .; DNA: TGTGCCAGCAGTTTCCTTCATCCCGGGACACCTAACTACAATGAGCAGTTCTTC; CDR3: CASSFLHPGTPNYNEQFF
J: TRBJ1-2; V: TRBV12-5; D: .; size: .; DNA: TGTGCTAGTGGACCTGGGGGGGGCGTAGGAACCTTC; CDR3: CASGPGGGVGTF
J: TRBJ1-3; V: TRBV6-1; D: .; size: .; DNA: TGTGCCAGCAGTGAACAAGCGACTGGAAACACCATATATTTT; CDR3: CASSEQATGNTIYF
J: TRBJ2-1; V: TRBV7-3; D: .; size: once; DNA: TGTGCCAGCAGCTTAAACGGGAGAGAGGACAATGAGCAGTTCTTC; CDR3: CASSLNGREDNEQFF
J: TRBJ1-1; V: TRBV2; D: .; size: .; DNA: TGTGCCAGCAGTGAAGAGGGGGTGCGCACTGAAGCTTTCTTT; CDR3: CASSEEGVRTEAFF
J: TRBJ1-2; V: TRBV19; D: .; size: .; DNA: TGTGCCAGTAGTATAGATCTCTGGCAGGCAGCCCAGTATGGCTACACCTTC; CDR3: CASSIDLWQAAQYGYTF
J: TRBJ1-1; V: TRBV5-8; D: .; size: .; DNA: TGTGCCAGCAGCTTGGTCCCCGGGAGGCACACTGAAGCTTTCTTT; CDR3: CASSLVPGRHTEAFF
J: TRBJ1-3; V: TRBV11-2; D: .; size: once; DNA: TGTGCCAGCAGCTTAACCGGGACTTCTGGAAACACCATATATTTT; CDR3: CASSLTGTSGNTIYF
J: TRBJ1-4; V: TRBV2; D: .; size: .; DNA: TGTGCCAGCAGTGAAGTCGGTGAAAAACTGTTTTTT; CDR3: CASSEVGEKLFF
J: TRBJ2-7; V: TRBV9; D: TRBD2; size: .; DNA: TGTGCCAGCAGCGTAGATGGGACTAGCGCTTACGAGCAGTACTTC; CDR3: CASSVDGTSAYEQYF
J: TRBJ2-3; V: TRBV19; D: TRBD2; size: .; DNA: TGTGCCAGTAGTTCCTCAGCGGGACGCTTATATTTT; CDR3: CASSSSAGRLYF
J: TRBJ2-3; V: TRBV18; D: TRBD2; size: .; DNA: TGTGCCAGCTCACCACTAGCGGGAGTTGAAGATACGCAGTATTTT; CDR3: CASSPLAGVEDTQYF
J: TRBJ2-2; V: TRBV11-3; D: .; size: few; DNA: TGTGCCAGCAGCTCAGGGACAAGTAACGGGGAGCTGTTTTTT; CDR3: CASSSGTSNGELFF
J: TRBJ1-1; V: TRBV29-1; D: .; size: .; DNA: TGCAGCGTTGAACGGGGAATGAACACTGAAGCTTTCTTT; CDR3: CSVERGMNTEAFF
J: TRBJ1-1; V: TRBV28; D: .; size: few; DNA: TGTGCCAGCACCACCCTCACTAGCATGGAAGCTTTCTTT; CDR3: CASTTLTSMEAFF
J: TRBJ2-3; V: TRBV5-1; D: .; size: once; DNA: TGCGCCAGCAGCCCAAAAACTAGTACGAGCACAGATACGCAGTATTTT; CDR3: CASSPKTSTSTDTQYF
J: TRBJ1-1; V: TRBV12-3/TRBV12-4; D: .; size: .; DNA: TGTGCCAGCAGTATAGGACCTAGTGAAGCTTTCTTT; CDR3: CASSIGPSEAFF
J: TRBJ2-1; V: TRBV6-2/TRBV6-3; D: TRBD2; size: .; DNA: TGTGCCAGCAGTTACTCTACTAGCGGGAGTCGGAGGAATGAGCAGTTCTTC; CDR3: CASSYSTSGSRRNEQFF
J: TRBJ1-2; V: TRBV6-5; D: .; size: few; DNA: TGTGCCAGCAGCGGACGGGGAGGGAGCGACTATGGCTACACCTTC; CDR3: CASSGRGGSDYGYTF
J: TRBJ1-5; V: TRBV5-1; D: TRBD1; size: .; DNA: TGCGCCAGCAGCTTGGGGACAGGGGGCCAGCCCCAGCATTTT; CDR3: CASSLGTGGQPQHF
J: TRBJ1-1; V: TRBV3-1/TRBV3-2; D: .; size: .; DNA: TGTGCCAGCAGCCAAGGGGGGCGGAGAGCTTTCTTT; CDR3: CASSQGGRRAFF
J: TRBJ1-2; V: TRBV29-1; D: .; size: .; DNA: TGCAGCGTTGACGGGGGATACTATGGCTACACCTTC; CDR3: CSVDGGYYGYTF
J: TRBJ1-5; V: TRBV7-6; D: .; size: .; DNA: TGTGCCAGCAGCTTAGGTCACAATCAGCCCCAGCATTTT; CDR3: CASSLGHNQPQHF
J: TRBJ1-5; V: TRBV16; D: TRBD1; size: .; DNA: TGTGCCAGCAGCCAAGGGACAGTTCAGCCCAATCAGCCCCAGCATTTT; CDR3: CASSQGTVQPNQPQHF
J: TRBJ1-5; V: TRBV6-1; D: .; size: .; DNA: TGTGCCAGCAGTGATGGAGGGGCGGGCCAGCATTTT; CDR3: CASSDGGAGQHF
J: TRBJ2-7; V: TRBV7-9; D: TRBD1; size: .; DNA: TGTGCCAGCAGCTTAGGGGGACAGGTCCCCTACGAGCAGTACTTC; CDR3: CASSLGGQVPYEQYF
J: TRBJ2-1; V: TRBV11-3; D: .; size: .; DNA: TGTGCCAGCAGCCTAGTACAAACCGGGGAGCAGTTCTTC; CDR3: CASSLVQTGEQFF